This T cell receptor beta chain was identified in a study of T cells expressing NK-cell markers. Study overall: Of eight sequenced donors, seven were HCMV-seropositive and one HCMV-seronegative. Study outcomes and limitations: In a handful of donors, these clonotypes also led the CD3+CD56-NKG2C+ fraction.

TCRdb reworked the 5' RACE reads into one entry per CDR3 protein, no DNA. The sample totals about 390,000 distinct CDR3 sequences. This CDR3 region has 15 residues. Germline CDR1 reads SGHAT; CDR2 reads FQNNGV. Note on this clonotype: Its target is not known.

The source is a woman aged 45-60 years in good health. The chain joins TRBV11-2 to TRBJ2-3; TCRdb outputs TRBD1, but without DNA this stays unchecked. The material sequenced was blood T cells: a sorted CD56 or NKG2C T cell subset, CD4+ or CD8+ T cells, or bulk PBMC T cells (not recorded which). CDR3 sequence reads: CASSFDRGSTDTQYF.